This T cell receptor (beta chain) was profiled in a study of blood T cell repertoires in COVID-19. Study-level information: In each case, the material was cDNA or gDNA derived from T cells, B-cell-depleted T cells, or PBMCs.

The V and J ends lost 5 bases and 4 bases respectively, with 15 bases between them. CDR1 is SNHLY, CDR2 FYNNEI, per germline. The CDR3 has 14 amino acids. In the authors' methods: Amplifying reference gene primers gave estimates of nucleated cell counts. Some clones are missing from TCRdb's copy, which holds only in-frame ones; the method was immunoSEQ multiplex PCR. V, J and clone size are taken as reported in that table, and D and trimming were inferred from the DNA itself. Here the sample spans more than 45,000 clones, approximately 86% being singletons. The rearrangement joins TRBV2 to TRBJ2-7; a weak D match, TRBD1 (6 bases). This TCR was recovered from a man between 60 and 70 years old with active or convalescent COVID-19. Sequences were obtained from peripheral blood. CDR3 DNA sequence: TGTGCCAGCAGTACCCAAGGACAGAGGTACGAGCAGTACTTC. Protein: CASSTQGQRYEQYF. Full variable domain (rest looked up from reference TRBV2 and TRBJ2-7): EPEVTQTPSHQVTQMGQEVILRCVPISNHLYFYWYRQILGQKVEFLVSFYNNEISEKSEIFDDQFSVERPDGSNFTLKIRSTKLEDSAMYFCASSTQGQRYEQYFGPGTRLTVT.